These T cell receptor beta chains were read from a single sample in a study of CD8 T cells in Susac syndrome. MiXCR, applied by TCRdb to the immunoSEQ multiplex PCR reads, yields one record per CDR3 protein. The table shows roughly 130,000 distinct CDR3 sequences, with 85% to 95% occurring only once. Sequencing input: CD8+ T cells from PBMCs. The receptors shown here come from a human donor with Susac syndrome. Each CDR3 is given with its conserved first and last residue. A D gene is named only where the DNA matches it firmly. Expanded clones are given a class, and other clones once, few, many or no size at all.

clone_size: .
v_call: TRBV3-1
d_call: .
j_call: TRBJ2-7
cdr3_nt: TGTGCCAGCAGCCAAGGGGGCTACTACGAGCAGTACTTC
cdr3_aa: CASSQGGYYEQYF

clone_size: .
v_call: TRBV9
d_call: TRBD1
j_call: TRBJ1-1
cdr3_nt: TGTGCCAGCACCGTAGGGACAGACACTGAAGCTTTCTTT
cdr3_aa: CASTVGTDTEAFF

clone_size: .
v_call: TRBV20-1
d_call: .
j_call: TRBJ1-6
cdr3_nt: TGCAGTGCTAGAGATCTGAGGACAGATACACCCCTCCACTTT
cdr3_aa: CSARDLRTDTPLHF

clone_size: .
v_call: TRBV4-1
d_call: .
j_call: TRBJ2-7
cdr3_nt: TGCGCCAGCAGCTGGCGGGGAACTTCCTACGAGCAGTACTTC
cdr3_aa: CASSWRGTSYEQYF

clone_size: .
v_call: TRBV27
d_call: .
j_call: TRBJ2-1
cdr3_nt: TGTGCCAGCAGTCCTCTATCCTTCTCCTACAATGAGCAGTTCTTC
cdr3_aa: CASSPLSFSYNEQFF

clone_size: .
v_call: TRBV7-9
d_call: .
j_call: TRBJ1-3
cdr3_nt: TGTGCCAGCGGACTACTAGGGACAACGGGTGGAAACACCATATATTTT
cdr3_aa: CASGLLGTTGGNTIYF

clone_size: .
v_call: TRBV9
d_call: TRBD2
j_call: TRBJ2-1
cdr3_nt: TGTGCCAGCAGCGTAACCCCATCGACTAGCGGGGGGGCAAATGAGCAGTTCTTC
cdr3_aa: CASSVTPSTSGGANEQFF

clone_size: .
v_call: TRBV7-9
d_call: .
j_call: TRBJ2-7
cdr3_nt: TGTGCCAGCAGCGGCGGGGAGAGCGTCCTTCGCCTCGAGCAGTACTTC
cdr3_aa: CASSGGESVLRLEQYF

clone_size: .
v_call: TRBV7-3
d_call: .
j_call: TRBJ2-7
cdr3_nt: TGTGCCAGCAGCTCCGGTAGGGCCTCCTACGAGCAGTACTTC
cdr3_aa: CASSSGRASYEQYF

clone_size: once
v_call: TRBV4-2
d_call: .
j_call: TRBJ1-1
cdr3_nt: TGTGCCAGCAGCCAAGATGCGGCGGTTCTCATGAACACTGAAGCTTTCTTT
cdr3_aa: CASSQDAAVLMNTEAFF

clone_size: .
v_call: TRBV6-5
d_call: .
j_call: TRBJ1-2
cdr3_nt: TGTGCCAGCAGCCCAGGGGCCTCTATCTATGGCTACACCTTC
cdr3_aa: CASSPGASIYGYTF

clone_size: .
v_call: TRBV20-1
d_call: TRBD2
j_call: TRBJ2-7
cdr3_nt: TGCAGCCCCAGGCGGATAGGACCTAGCGGTCTATACGAGCAGTACTTC
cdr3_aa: CSPRRIGPSGLYEQYF

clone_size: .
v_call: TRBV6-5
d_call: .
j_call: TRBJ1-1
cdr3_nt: TGTGCCAGCAGGAAAGTACAGCCGAACACTGAAGCTTTCTTT
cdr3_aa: CASRKVQPNTEAFF

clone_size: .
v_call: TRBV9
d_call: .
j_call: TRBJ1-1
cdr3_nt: TGTGCCAGCAGCGTAGGAGACGGAACTGAAGCTTTCTTT
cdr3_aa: CASSVGDGTEAFF

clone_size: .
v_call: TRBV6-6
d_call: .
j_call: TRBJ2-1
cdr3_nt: TGTGCCAGCAGTTCCCGACAGAACAATGAGCAGTTCTTC
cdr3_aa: CASSSRQNNEQFF

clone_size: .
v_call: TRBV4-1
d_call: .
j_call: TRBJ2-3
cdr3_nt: TGCGCCAGCAGCTCGTCCCGACCTGACACAGATACGCAGTATTTT
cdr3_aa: CASSSSRPDTDTQYF

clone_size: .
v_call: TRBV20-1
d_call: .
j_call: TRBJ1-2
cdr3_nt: TGCAGTGCTGGCGGGAGGGAAAATGGGGCCTATGGCTACACCTTC
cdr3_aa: CSAGGRENGAYGYTF

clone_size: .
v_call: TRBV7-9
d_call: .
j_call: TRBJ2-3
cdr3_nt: TGTGCCAGCAGTGCCGGGACATCATGGGCAGATACGCAGTATTTT
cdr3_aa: CASSAGTSWADTQYF

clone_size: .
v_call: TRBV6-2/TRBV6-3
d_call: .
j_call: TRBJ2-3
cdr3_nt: TGTGCCAGCAGTGAAGGACAGTCGACGCAGTATTTT
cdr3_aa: CASSEGQSTQYF

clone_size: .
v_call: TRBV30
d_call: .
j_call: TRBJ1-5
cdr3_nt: TGTGCCTGGAGTGAGGGGTTGAGCAATCAGCCCCAGCATTTT
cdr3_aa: CAWSEGLSNQPQHF

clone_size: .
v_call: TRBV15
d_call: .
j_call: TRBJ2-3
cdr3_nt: TGTGCCACCAGCGACCGGGACCTCACAGATACGCAGTATTTT
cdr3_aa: CATSDRDLTDTQYF

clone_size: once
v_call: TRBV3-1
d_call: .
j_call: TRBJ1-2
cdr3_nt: TGTGCCAGCAGCCAAGATAGTGGGGTTCTGGGCTACACCTTC
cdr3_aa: CASSQDSGVLGYTF

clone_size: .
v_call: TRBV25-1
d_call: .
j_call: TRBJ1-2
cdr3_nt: TGTGCCACCGCATCGGGGGGTCTGGGCTACACCTTC
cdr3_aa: CATASGGLGYTF

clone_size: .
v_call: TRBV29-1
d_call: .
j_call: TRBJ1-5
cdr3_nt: TGCAGCGTTGTGACAGATTATAGCAATCAGCCCCAGCATTTT
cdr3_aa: CSVVTDYSNQPQHF

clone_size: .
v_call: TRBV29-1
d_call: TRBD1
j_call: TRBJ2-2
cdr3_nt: TGCAGCGTGGGACAGGCGAACACCGGGGAGCTGTTTTTT
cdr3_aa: CSVGQANTGELFF

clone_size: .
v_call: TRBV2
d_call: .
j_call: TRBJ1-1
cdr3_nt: TGTGCCAGCCTTACGGGACAAAGAATGAACACTGAAGCTTTCTTT
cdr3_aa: CASLTGQRMNTEAFF

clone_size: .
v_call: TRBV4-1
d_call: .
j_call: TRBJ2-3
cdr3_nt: TGCGCCAGCAGCCAAGCGGAGCTTAGCACAGATACGCAGTATTTT
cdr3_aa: CASSQAELSTDTQYF

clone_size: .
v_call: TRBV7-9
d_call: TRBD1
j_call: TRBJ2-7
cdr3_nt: TGTGCCAGCAGCTTCACTGACAGGGCCTACGAGCAGTACTTC
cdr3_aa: CASSFTDRAYEQYF

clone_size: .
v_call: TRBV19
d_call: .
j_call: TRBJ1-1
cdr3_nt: TGTGCCAGTAGTCCACAGCTGAACACTGAAGCTTTCTTT
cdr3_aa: CASSPQLNTEAFF

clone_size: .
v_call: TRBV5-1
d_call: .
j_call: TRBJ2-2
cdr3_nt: TGCGCCAGCAGCTTGGCTAGCTACGCCGGGGAGCTGTTTTTT
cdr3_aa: CASSLASYAGELFF

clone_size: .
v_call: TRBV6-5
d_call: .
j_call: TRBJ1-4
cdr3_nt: TGTGCCAGCAGTTACTACGGGGACAATGAAAAACTGTTTTTT
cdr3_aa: CASSYYGDNEKLFF

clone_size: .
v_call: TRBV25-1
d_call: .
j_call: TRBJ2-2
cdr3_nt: TGTGCCAGCAGTGGACAACCAGCGAACACCGGGGAGCTGTTTTTT
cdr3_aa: CASSGQPANTGELFF